The clone carrying this T cell receptor beta chain qualifies as medium-sized. Its antigen is still unknown. Measured with immunoSEQ multiplex PCR; TCRdb has only the in-frame clones, and not every one. The repertoire consists of around 12,000 clones, with about 85% occurring once and the leading ten covering around 35%. The data stem from a study of OX40 agonist ivuxolimab in advanced cancers. Study conclusions and caveats: Researchers report that CD8+ T cells had, on average, more expanded clones than CD4+. Clones of CD4+ and CD8+ blood T cells grew by week 6 at doses of 0.1 to 3.0 mg/kg.

The TCR originated in an adult with an advanced solid tumor such as melanoma, head and neck, liver or kidney cancer. The sample was CD4+ or CD8+ T cells sorted from blood, taken in a trial of the OX40 agonist ivuxolimab.

The CDR3 sequence is CASSLGLVGNTGELFF. The CDR3 coding sequence is TGTGCCAGCAGCTTGGGCCTGGTCGGGAACACCGGGGAGCTGTTTTTT. The chain joins TRBV7-3 to TRBJ2-2, with unresolved D. With 3 bases removed from V and 1 base from J, the gap between germline ends came to 12 bases. The CDR3 has 16 residues. Germline V gene lookup returns CDR1 SGHTA and CDR2 FQGTGA.